This is a list of T cell receptor beta chains from one sample in a study of CD8 T cells in ankylosing spondylitis. TCRdb passed the 5' RACE reads through MiXCR, listing each CDR3 protein once. This table holds 300,000 to 350,000 distinct CDR3 sequences, around 21% found once. Sequencing used blood, either unsorted or a sorted T cell fraction (not recorded which). The receptor source for this set is a female donor with ankylosing spondylitis or in good health (not recorded which). CDR3s include the opening cysteine and the closing phenylalanine or tryptophan. The D gene is left open where the match is weak. Size values are once, few and many counts, or a class for expanded clones, and some rows have none.

CDR3aa: CASSYSGSGEETQYF; CDR3nt: TGTGCCAGCAGTTACTCCGGCTCGGGGGAAGAGACCCAGTACTTC; j_gene: TRBJ2-5; d_gene: .; v_gene: TRBV6-5; abundance: many
CDR3aa: CASTSGASGYNEQFF; CDR3nt: TGTGCCAGCACCTCAGGGGCTAGCGGTTACAATGAGCAGTTCTTC; j_gene: TRBJ2-1; d_gene: .; v_gene: TRBV7-6; abundance: .
CDR3aa: CASSQVSGAGEKLFF; CDR3nt: TGCGCCAGCAGCCAAGTCTCAGGGGCAGGTGAAAAACTGTTTTTT; j_gene: TRBJ1-4; d_gene: .; v_gene: TRBV4-3; abundance: .
CDR3aa: CASSGQGWEAFF; CDR3nt: TGTGCCAGCAGCGGACAGGGGTGGGAAGCTTTCTTT; j_gene: TRBJ1-1; d_gene: TRBD1; v_gene: TRBV7-2; abundance: few
CDR3aa: CASSLNRGDQPQHF; CDR3nt: TGCGCCAGCAGCTTGAACAGAGGTGATCAGCCCCAGCATTTT; j_gene: TRBJ1-5; d_gene: .; v_gene: TRBV5-1; abundance: few
CDR3aa: CASSVSAGPQIRSIQTSF; CDR3nt: TGTGCCAGCAGTGTATCAGCTGGACCACAGATACGCAGTATTCAAACATCATTT; j_gene: TRBJ2-3; d_gene: .; v_gene: TRBV2; abundance: .
CDR3aa: CASSLVSLNEQFF; CDR3nt: TGTGCCAGCAGCTTGGTGTCTCTCAATGAGCAGTTCTTC; j_gene: TRBJ2-1; d_gene: .; v_gene: TRBV5-4; abundance: few
CDR3aa: CASSPPVGAGTGELFF; CDR3nt: TGTGCCAGCAGCCCCCCGGTTGGGGCGGGCACCGGGGAGCTGTTTTTT; j_gene: TRBJ2-2; d_gene: .; v_gene: TRBV28; abundance: .
CDR3aa: CASTPGANVLTF; CDR3nt: TGTGCCAGCACCCCTGGGGCCAACGTCCTGACTTTC; j_gene: TRBJ2-6; d_gene: .; v_gene: TRBV5-5; abundance: .
CDR3aa: CASSFRDTNEQFF; CDR3nt: TGTGCCAGCAGTTTTCGGGACACGAATGAGCAGTTCTTC; j_gene: TRBJ2-1; d_gene: .; v_gene: TRBV12-3/TRBV12-4; abundance: .
CDR3aa: CASGGDEQYF; CDR3nt: TGTGCCAGCGGAGGGGACGAGCAGTACTTC; j_gene: TRBJ2-7; d_gene: .; v_gene: TRBV2; abundance: .
CDR3aa: CAISTTRTAPNPTNYGYTF; CDR3nt: TGTGCCATCAGTACCACCCGCACGGCCCCAAACCCGACTAACTATGGCTACACCTTC; j_gene: TRBJ1-2; d_gene: .; v_gene: TRBV10-3; abundance: few
CDR3aa: CSARDWAGRGPGEQYF; CDR3nt: TGCAGTGCTAGGGATTGGGCAGGGCGCGGACCGGGCGAGCAGTACTTC; j_gene: TRBJ2-7; d_gene: .; v_gene: TRBV20-1; abundance: .
CDR3aa: CASKTLPYEQYF; CDR3nt: TGTGCCAGCAAGACCCTACCTTACGAGCAGTACTTC; j_gene: TRBJ2-7; d_gene: .; v_gene: TRBV6-2/TRBV6-3; abundance: few
CDR3aa: CASAGGLAGRYEQYF; CDR3nt: TGTGCCAGCGCCGGGGGACTAGCGGGGAGATACGAGCAGTACTTC; j_gene: TRBJ2-7; d_gene: TRBD2; v_gene: TRBV12-3/TRBV12-4; abundance: few
CDR3aa: CASSLGSRTEAFF; CDR3nt: TGTGCCAGCAGCTTAGGGTCTCGCACTGAAGCTTTCTTT; j_gene: TRBJ1-1; d_gene: .; v_gene: TRBV7-2; abundance: .
CDR3aa: CASSPKTGFGSPLHF; CDR3nt: TGTGCCAGCAGTCCCAAGACAGGTTTTGGGTCACCCCTCCACTTT; j_gene: TRBJ1-6; d_gene: .; v_gene: TRBV27; abundance: .
CDR3aa: CASSYRGRDEKLFF; CDR3nt: TGTGCCAGCAGTTACAGGGGTCGGGATGAAAAACTGTTTTTT; j_gene: TRBJ1-4; d_gene: TRBD1; v_gene: TRBV2; abundance: .
CDR3aa: CASTSGVLDGELFF; CDR3nt: TGTGCCAGCACTTCAGGGGTACTTGACGGGGAGCTGTTTTTT; j_gene: TRBJ2-2; d_gene: .; v_gene: TRBV9; abundance: few
CDR3aa: CAISRDLSTDTQYF; CDR3nt: TGTGCCATCAGCCGGGACTTGAGCACAGATACGCAGTATTTT; j_gene: TRBJ2-3; d_gene: .; v_gene: TRBV10-3; abundance: many
CDR3aa: CASSLDASIDNEQFF; CDR3nt: TGTGCCAGCAGCTTAGACGCTAGTATCGACAATGAGCAGTTCTTC; j_gene: TRBJ2-1; d_gene: .; v_gene: TRBV7-2; abundance: few
CDR3aa: CSASGTSNTGELFF; CDR3nt: TGCAGTGCCTCGGGGACATCTAACACCGGGGAGCTGTTTTTT; j_gene: TRBJ2-2; d_gene: .; v_gene: TRBV20-1; abundance: .
CDR3aa: CASSNRGPEAFF; CDR3nt: TGTGCCAGCAGCAACAGAGGGCCTGAAGCTTTCTTT; j_gene: TRBJ1-1; d_gene: .; v_gene: TRBV7-2; abundance: few
CDR3aa: CSASQGAVYEQYF; CDR3nt: TGCAGCGCCTCACAAGGGGCCGTCTACGAGCAGTACTTC; j_gene: TRBJ2-7; d_gene: .; v_gene: TRBV29-1; abundance: .
CDR3aa: CSAPPFRSEQGRSYEQYF; CDR3nt: TGCAGTGCCCCCCCATTTCGATCCGAACAGGGGAGGTCGTACGAGCAGTACTTC; j_gene: TRBJ2-7; d_gene: .; v_gene: TRBV20-1; abundance: .
CDR3aa: CASSEDFRDEQFF; CDR3nt: TGTGCCAGCTCAGAGGACTTCCGGGATGAGCAGTTCTTC; j_gene: TRBJ2-1; d_gene: .; v_gene: TRBV18; abundance: .
CDR3aa: CSVGPRQGAGEQYF; CDR3nt: TGCAGCGTTGGACCCCGCCAGGGGGCGGGGGAGCAGTACTTC; j_gene: TRBJ2-7; d_gene: TRBD1; v_gene: TRBV29-1; abundance: once
CDR3aa: CASSLSNQGATEAFF; CDR3nt: TGTGCCAGCTCACTCTCCAACCAGGGGGCCACTGAAGCTTTCTTT; j_gene: TRBJ1-1; d_gene: TRBD1; v_gene: TRBV18; abundance: .
CDR3aa: CASSRWTTGSGELFF; CDR3nt: TGTGCCAGCAGTCGCTGGACTACAGGTTCCGGGGAGCTGTTTTTT; j_gene: TRBJ2-2; d_gene: .; v_gene: TRBV12-3/TRBV12-4; abundance: .
CDR3aa: CASSFALAGASAGTQYF; CDR3nt: TGTGCCAGCAGTTTTGCGCTAGCGGGAGCTTCTGCGGGGACCCAGTACTTC; j_gene: TRBJ2-5; d_gene: TRBD2; v_gene: TRBV27; abundance: few
CDR3aa: CASSSNKRSYNEQFF; CDR3nt: TGTGCCAGCAGTTCTAATAAGCGCTCCTACAATGAGCAGTTCTTC; j_gene: TRBJ2-1; d_gene: .; v_gene: TRBV6-5; abundance: .
CDR3aa: CASSYLIGGSATPPQHF; CDR3nt: TGTGCCAGCAGTTACCTCATTGGAGGGTCGGCAACCCCGCCCCAGCATTTT; j_gene: TRBJ1-5; d_gene: .; v_gene: TRBV6-2/TRBV6-3; abundance: few
CDR3aa: CASSYANSGKGELFF; CDR3nt: TGTGCCAGCAGTTACGCAAATAGTGGAAAAGGGGAGCTGTTTTTT; j_gene: TRBJ2-2; d_gene: .; v_gene: TRBV6-5; abundance: few
CDR3aa: CASSLVGATNEKLFF; CDR3nt: TGTGCCAGCAGCTTAGTTGGTGCAACTAATGAAAAACTGTTTTTT; j_gene: TRBJ1-4; d_gene: .; v_gene: TRBV7-2; abundance: few
CDR3aa: CATSMLLGQPQHF; CDR3nt: TGTGCCACCAGCATGCTCCTAGGGCAGCCCCAGCATTTT; j_gene: TRBJ1-5; d_gene: .; v_gene: TRBV15; abundance: few
CDR3aa: CASSTDDKNEQFF; CDR3nt: TGCGCCAGCAGCACGGACGACAAGAATGAGCAGTTCTTC; j_gene: TRBJ2-1; d_gene: .; v_gene: TRBV5-1; abundance: .